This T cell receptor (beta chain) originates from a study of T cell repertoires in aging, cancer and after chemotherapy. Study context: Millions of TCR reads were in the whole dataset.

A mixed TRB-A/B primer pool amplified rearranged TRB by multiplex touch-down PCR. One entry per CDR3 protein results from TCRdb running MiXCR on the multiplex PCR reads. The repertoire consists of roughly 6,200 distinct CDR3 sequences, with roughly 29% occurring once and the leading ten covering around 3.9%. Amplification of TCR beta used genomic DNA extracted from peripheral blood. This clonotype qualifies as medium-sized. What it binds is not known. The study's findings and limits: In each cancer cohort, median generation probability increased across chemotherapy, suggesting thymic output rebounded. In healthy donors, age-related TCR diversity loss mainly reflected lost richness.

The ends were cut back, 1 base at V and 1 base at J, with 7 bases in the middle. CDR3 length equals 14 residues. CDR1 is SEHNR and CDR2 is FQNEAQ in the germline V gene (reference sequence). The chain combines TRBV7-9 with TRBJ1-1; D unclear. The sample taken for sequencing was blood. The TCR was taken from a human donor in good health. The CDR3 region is CASSLGEGNTEAFF. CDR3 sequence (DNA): TGTGCCAGCAGCTTAGGGGAAGGGAACACTGAAGCTTTCTTT. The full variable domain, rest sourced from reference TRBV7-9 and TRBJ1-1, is DTGVSQNPRHKITKRGQNVTFRCDPISEHNRLYWYRQTLGQGPEFLTYFQNEAQLEKSRLLSDRFSAERPKGSFSTLEIQRTEQGDSAMYLCASSLGEGNTEAFFGQGTRLTVV.